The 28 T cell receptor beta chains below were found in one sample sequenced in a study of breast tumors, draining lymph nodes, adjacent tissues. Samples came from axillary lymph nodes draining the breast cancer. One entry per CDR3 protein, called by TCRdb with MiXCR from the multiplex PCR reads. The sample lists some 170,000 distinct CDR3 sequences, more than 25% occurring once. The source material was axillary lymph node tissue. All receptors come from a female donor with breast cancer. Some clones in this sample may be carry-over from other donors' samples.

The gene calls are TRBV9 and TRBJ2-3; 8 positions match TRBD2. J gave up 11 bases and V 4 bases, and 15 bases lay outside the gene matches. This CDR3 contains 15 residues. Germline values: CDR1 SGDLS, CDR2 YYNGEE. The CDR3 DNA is TGTGCCAGCAGCCCCGGGGGGGCCTCCTACAATGAGCAGTATTTT. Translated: CASSPGGASYNEQYF. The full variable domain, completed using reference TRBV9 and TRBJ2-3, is DSGVTQTPKHLITATGQRVTLRCSPRSGDLSVYWYQQSLDQGLQFLIQYYNGEERAKGNILERFSAQQFPDLHSELNLSSLELGDSALYFCASSPGGASYNEQYFGPGTRLTVL.

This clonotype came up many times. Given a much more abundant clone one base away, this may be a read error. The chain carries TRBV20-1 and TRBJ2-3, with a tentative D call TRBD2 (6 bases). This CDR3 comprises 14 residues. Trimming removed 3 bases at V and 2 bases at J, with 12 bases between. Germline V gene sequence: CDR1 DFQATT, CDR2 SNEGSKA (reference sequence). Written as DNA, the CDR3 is TGCAGTGCTAGGGCCGGGACTGACACAGATACGCAGTATTTT. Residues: CSARAGTDTDTQYF.

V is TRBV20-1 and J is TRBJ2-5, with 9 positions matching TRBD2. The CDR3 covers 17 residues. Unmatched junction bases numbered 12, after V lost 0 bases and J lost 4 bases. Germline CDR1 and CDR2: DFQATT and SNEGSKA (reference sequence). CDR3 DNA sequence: TGCAGTGCTAGAGATAGGAGACTAGCGGCAGTTAGAGAGACCCAGTACTTC. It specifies CSARDRRLAAVRETQYF.

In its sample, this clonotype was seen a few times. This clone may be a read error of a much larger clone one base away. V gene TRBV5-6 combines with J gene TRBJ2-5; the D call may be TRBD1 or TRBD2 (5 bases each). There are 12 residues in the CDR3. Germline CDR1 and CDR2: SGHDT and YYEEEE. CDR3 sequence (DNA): TGTGCCAGCAGTACCCTAGTTGGGACCCAGCACTTC. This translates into CASSTLVGTQHF.

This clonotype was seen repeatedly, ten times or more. The chain's CDR3 is CATSVTDYQETQYF. DNA for the CDR3: TGTGCCACCAGTGTCACAGACTACCAAGAGACCCAGTACTTC. The rearrangement uses TRBV24-1 and TRBJ2-5; D is unclear. Trimming took off 5 bases at V and 0 bases at J, with 9 bases between the two ends. CDR1 and CDR2 from the germline V gene are KGHDR and SFDVKD. The CDR3 loop spans 14 amino acids.

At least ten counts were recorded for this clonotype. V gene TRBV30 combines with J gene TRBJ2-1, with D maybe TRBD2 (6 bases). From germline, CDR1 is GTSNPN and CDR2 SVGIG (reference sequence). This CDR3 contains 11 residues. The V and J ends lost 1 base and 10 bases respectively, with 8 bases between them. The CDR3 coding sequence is TGTGCCTGGAGTGGTGCGGGAGAGCAGTTCTTC. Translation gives CAWSGAGEQFF.

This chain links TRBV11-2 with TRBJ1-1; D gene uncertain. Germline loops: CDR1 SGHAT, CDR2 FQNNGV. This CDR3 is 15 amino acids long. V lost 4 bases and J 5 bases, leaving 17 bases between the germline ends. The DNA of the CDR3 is TGTGCCAGCAGCTCTCCCGGACGGCCATCGACTGAAGCTTTCTTT. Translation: CASSSPGRPSTEAFF.

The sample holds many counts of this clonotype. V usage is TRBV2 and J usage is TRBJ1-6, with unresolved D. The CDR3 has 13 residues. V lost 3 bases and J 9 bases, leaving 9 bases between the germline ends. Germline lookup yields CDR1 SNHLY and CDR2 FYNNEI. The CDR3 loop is CASSDGRGSPLHF. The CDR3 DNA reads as TGTGCCAGCAGTGACGGACGGGGTTCACCCCTCCACTTT.

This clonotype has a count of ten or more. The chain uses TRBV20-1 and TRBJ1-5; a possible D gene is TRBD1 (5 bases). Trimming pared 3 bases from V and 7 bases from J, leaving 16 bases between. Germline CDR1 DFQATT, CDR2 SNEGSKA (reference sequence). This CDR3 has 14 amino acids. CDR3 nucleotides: TGCAGTGCTAGTTGGGTCCAGGGCAGGCAGCCCCAGCATTTT. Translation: CSASWVQGRQPQHF.

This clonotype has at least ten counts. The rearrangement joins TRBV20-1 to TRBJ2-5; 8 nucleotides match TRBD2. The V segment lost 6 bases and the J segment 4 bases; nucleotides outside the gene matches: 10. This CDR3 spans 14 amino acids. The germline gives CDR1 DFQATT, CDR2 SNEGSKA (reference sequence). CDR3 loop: CSAAGALAAETQYF. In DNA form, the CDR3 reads TGCAGTGCCGCCGGAGCACTAGCGGCAGAGACCCAGTACTTC.

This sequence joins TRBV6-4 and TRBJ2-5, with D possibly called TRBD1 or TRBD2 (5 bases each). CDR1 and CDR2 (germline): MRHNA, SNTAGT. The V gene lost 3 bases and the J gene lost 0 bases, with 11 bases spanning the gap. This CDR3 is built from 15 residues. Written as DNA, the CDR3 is TGTGCCAGCAGTGAAGGGGAGACGGACCAAGAGACCCAGTACTTC. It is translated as CASSEGETDQETQYF.

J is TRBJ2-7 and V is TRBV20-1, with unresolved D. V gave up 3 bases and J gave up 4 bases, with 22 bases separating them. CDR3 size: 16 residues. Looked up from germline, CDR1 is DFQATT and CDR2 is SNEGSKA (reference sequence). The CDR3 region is CSASPIRDLARYEQYF. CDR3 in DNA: TGCAGTGCTAGCCCCATCCGAGATCTTGCCCGGTACGAGCAGTACTTC.

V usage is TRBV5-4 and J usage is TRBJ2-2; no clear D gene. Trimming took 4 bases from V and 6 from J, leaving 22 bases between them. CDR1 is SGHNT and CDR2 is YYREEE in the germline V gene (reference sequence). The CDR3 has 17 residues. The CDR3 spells CASSPLPPAAQAGELFF. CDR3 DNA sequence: TGTGCCAGCAGCCCACTCCCCCCCGCCGCGCAGGCCGGGGAGCTGTTTTTT.

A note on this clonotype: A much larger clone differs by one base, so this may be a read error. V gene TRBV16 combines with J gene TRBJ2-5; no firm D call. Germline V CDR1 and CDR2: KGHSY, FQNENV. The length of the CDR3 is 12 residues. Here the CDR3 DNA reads TGTGCCAGCAGCCAACCGCAAGGGACCCAGTACTTC. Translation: CASSQPQGTQYF.

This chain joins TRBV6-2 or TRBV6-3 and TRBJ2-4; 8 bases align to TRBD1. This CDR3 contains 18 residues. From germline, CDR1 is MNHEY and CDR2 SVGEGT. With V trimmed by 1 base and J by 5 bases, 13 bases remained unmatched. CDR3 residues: CASSYYPFQGAKENIQYF. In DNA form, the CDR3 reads TGTGCCAGCAGTTACTACCCTTTCCAGGGGGCTAAAGAAAACATTCAGTACTTC.

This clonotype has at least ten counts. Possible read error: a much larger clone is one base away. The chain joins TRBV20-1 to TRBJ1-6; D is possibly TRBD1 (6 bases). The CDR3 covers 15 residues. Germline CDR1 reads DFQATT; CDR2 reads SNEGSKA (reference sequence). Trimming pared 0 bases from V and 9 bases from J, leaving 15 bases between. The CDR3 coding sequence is TGCAGTGCTAGAGACCCAGGGGACCCGCCTTCACCCCTCCACTTT. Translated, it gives CSARDPGDPPSPLHF.

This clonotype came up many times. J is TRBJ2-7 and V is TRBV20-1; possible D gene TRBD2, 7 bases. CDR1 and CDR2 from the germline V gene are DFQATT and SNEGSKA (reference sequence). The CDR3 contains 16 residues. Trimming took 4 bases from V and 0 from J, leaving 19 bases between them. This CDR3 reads CSANAQRDTSSYEQYF. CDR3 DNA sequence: TGCAGTGCTAATGCCCAGCGGGACACCTCCTCCTACGAGCAGTACTTC.

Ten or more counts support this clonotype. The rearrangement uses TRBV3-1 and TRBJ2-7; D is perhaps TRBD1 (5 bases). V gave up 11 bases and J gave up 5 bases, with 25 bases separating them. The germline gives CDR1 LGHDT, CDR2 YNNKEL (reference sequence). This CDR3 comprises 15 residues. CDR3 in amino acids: CAWLPGTGLIDEQYF. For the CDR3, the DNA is TGTGCCTGGCTTCCCGGAACAGGTCTTATAGACGAGCAGTACTTC.

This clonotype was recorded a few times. As DNA, the CDR3 is TGTGCCAGCAGTTACCGCGGACAGGGCGGAAACATTCAGTACTTC. Translated, it gives CASSYRGQGGNIQYF. The chain joins TRBV6-5 to TRBJ2-4; TRBD1 aligns across 8 bases. The CDR3 spans 15 residues. V trimming: 2 bases; J trimming: 6 bases; junction bases outside the gene matches: 6. Germline assignment: CDR1 MNHEY and CDR2 SVGAGI.

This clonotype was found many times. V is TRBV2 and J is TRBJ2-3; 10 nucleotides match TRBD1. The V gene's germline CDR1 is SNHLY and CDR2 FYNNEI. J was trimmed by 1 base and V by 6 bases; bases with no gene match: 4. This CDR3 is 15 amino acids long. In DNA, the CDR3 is TGTGCCAGCAGGCCGGACAGGGGGGGCACAGATACGCAGTATTTT. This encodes CASRPDRGGTDTQYF.

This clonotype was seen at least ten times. CDR3 bases: TGTGCCAGCAGGCGGGTGGGGGTTAATGAAAAACTGTTTTTT. Protein: CASRRVGVNEKLFF. The rearrangement joins TRBV12-3 or TRBV12-4 to TRBJ1-4, with TRBD1 as a possible D gene (5 bases). The CDR3 sequence is 14 residues long. Trimming shortened V by 6 bases and J by 4 bases, and 12 bases separated the two germline ends.

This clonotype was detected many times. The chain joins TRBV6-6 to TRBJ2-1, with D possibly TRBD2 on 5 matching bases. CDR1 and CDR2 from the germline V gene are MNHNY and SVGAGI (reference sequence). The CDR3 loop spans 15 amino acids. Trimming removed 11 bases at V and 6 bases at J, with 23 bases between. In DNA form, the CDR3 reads TGTGCCGCCAATGGCCTGTCTAGCTCGGGCAATGAGCAGTTCTTC. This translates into CAANGLSSSGNEQFF.

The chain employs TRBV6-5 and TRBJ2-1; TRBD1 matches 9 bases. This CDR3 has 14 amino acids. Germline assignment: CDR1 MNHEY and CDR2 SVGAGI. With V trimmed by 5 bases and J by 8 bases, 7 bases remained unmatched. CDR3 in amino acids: CASSPGQGRDEQFF. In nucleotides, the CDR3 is TGTGCCAGCAGTCCGGGACAGGGTAGAGATGAGCAGTTCTTC.

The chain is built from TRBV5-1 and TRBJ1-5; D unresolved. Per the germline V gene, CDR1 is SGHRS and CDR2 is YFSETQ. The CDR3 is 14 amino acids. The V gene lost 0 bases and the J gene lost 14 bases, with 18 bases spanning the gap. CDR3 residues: CASSLAGRHLPEHF. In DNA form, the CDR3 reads TGCGCCAGCAGCTTGGCCGGGAGGCATCTCCCCGAGCATTTT. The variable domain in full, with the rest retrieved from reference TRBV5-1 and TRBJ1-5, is KAGVTQTPRYLIKTRGQQVTLSCSPISGHRSVSWYQQTPGQGLQFLFEYFSETQRNKGNFPGRFSGRQFSNSRSEMNVSTLELGDSALYLCASSLAGRHLPEHFGDGTRLSIL.

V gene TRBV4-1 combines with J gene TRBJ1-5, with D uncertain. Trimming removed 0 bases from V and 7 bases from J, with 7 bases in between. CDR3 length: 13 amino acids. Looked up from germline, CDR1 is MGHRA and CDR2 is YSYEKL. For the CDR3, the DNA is TGCGCCAGCAGCCAAGACCCGGTACAGCCCCAGCATTTT. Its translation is CASSQDPVQPQHF.

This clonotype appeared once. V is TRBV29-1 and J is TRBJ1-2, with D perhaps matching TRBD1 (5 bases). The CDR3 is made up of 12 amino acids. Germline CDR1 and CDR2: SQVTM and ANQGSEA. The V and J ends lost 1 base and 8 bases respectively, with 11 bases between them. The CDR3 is CSVEGGDYGYTF. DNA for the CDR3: TGCAGCGTTGAAGGAGGGGATTACGGCTACACCTTC.

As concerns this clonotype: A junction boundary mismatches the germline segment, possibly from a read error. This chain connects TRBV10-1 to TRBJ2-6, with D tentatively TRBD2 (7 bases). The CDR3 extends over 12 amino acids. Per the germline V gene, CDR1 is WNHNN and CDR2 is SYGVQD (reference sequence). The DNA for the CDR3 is TGCGCCAGCAGTGAGTCCGGGGGGCTCAGGGCTTTC. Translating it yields CASSESGGLRAF.

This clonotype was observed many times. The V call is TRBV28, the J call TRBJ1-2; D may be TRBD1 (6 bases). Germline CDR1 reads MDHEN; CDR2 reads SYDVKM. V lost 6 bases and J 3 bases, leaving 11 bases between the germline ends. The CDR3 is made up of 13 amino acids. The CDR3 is CASRWGGDYGYTF. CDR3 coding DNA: TGTGCCAGCAGGTGGGGGGGCGACTATGGCTACACCTTC.